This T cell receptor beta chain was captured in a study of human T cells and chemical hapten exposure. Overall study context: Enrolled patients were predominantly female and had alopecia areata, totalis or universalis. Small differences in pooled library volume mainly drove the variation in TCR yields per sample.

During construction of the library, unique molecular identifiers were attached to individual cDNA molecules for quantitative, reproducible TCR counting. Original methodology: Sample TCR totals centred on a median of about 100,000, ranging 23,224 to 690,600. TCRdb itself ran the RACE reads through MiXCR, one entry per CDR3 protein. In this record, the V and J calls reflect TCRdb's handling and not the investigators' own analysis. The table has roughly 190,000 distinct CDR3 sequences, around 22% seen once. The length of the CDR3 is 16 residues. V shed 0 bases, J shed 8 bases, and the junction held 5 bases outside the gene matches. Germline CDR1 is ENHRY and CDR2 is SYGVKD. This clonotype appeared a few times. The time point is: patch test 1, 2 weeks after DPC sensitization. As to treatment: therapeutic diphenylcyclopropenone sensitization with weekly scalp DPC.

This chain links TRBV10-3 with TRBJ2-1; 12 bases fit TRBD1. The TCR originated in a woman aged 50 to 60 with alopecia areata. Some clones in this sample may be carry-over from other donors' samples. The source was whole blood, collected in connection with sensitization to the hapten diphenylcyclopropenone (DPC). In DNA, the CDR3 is TGTGCCATCAGTGAGTCCCCGGGACAGGGGGCTTATGAGCAGTTCTTC. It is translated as CAISESPGQGAYEQFF.